This is a list of T cell receptor beta chains from one sample in a study of Siglec-9 on CD8 T cells in melanoma. Method: immunoSEQ multiplex PCR; TCRdb's copy keeps in-frame clones and lacks some. The table records over 30,000 clones, about 80% of them present only once. Material: Siglec-9- CD8+ T cells sorted from blood. The receptors were sampled from a human donor in good health. The CDR3 runs from the conserved cysteine through the conserved F or W. The D gene is left open where the match is weak. Some rows have no size entry. The others give once, few or many, or a class for an expanded clone.

J,D,V,size,CDR3,DNA
TRBJ2-7,TRBD1,TRBV6-1,-,CASSDGQVSYEQYF,TGTGCCAGCAGTGACGGACAGGTCTCCTACGAGCAGTACTTC
TRBJ2-2,-,TRBV19,-,CASSIFSNTGELFF,TGTGCCAGTAGTATATTTTCGAACACCGGGGAGCTGTTTTTT
TRBJ1-1,TRBD1,TRBV2,-,CASRGTDLRSNTEAFF,TGTGCCAGCAGGGGGACAGACCTACGGTCGAACACTGAAGCTTTCTTT
TRBJ1-1,-,TRBV9,-,CASSVGGSEAFF,TGTGCCAGCAGCGTAGGTGGCTCTGAAGCTTTCTTT
TRBJ2-3,-,TRBV19,-,CASSMGSRDTDTQYF,TGTGCCAGTAGTATGGGTTCCAGGGACACAGATACGCAGTATTTT
TRBJ2-5,TRBD1,TRBV18,-,CASSPDRANPETQYF,TGTGCCAGCTCACCCGACAGGGCTAACCCAGAGACCCAGTACTTC
TRBJ1-1,-,TRBV4-1,-,CASSQVLSRNTEAFF,TGCGCCAGCAGCCAAGTACTCTCAAGGAACACTGAAGCTTTCTTT
TRBJ2-7,-,TRBV29-1,-,CSGTHGAYEQYF,TGCAGCGGAACTCATGGGGCCTACGAGCAGTACTTC
TRBJ2-1,TRBD2,TRBV6-5,-,CASSYQETSRSEQFF,TGTGCCAGCAGTTACCAGGAGACTAGCCGATCGGAGCAGTTCTTC
TRBJ2-3,TRBD2,TRBV7-9,-,CASSRPGLAGTDTQYF,TGTGCCAGCAGCCGACCGGGACTAGCCGGGACAGATACGCAGTATTTT
TRBJ2-2,-,TRBV4-1,-,CASSHNNIHSGELFF,TGCGCCAGCAGCCACAATAATATTCATTCCGGGGAGCTGTTTTTT
TRBJ2-5,-,TRBV18,-,CASSTRDAHDQYF,TGTGCCAGCTCAACACGGGACGCCCACGATCAGTACTTC
TRBJ1-5,-,TRBV19,few,CASSIPPGQPQHF,TGTGCCAGTAGTATCCCCCCCGGGCAGCCCCAGCATTTT
TRBJ2-7,TRBD1,TRBV11-3,-,CASRQRDSTYEQYF,TGTGCCAGCAGGCAAAGGGACAGTACCTACGAGCAGTACTTC
TRBJ2-5,-,TRBV5-1,-,CASSRDREGETQYF,TGCGCCAGCAGCCGTGACAGGGAGGGGGAGACCCAGTACTTC
TRBJ1-6,-,TRBV27,few,CASSLLVGVSYNSPLHF,TGTGCCAGCAGCCTATTAGTCGGGGTCTCCTATAATTCACCCCTCCACTTT
TRBJ1-2,TRBD1,TRBV6-5,-,CASSPRQGAGGYTF,TGTGCCAGCAGCCCCAGACAGGGGGCGGGTGGCTACACCTTC
TRBJ1-2,-,TRBV30,few,CAWSHGGDYGYTF,TGTGCCTGGAGTCACGGGGGGGACTATGGCTACACCTTC
TRBJ2-7,TRBD1,TRBV30,-,CAWRGTGDHEQYF,TGTGCCTGGAGGGGCACAGGGGACCACGAGCAGTACTTC
TRBJ1-1,TRBD1,TRBV11-3,-,CASSNRQGVGTEAFF,TGTGCCAGCAGCAACCGACAGGGAGTAGGGACTGAAGCTTTCTTT